The 4 T cell receptor beta chains below come from one sample, sequenced in a study of CD8 T cells in Susac syndrome. An input of roughly 0.5 to 1 ug of RNA was subjected to reverse transcription using random hexamers. TCRdb re-called the immunoSEQ multiplex PCR reads through MiXCR, storing one row per CDR3 protein. This sample has some 57,000 distinct CDR3 sequences, with just over 90% found just once. The sample taken for sequencing was CD8+ T cells from PBMCs. The receptors were gathered from a human donor in good health.

The chain carries TRBV2 and TRBJ1-2; D gene uncertain. V was clipped by 11 bases and J by 8 bases, with 21 bases between them. CDR3 length: 13 residues. Per germline, CDR1 SNHLY and CDR2 FYNNEI. The CDR3 loop is CALKNVGVWGYTF. DNA of the CDR3: TGTGCCCTCAAGAACGTCGGGGTATGGGGCTACACCTTC. The entire variable domain, with the rest obtained from reference TRBV2 and TRBJ1-2, is as follows: EPEVTQTPSHQVTQMGQEVILRCVPISNHLYFYWYRQILGQKVEFLVSFYNNEISEKSEIFDDQFSVERPDGSNFTLKIRSTKLEDSAMYFCALKNVGVWGYTFGSGTRLTVV.

The chain uses TRBV5-1 and TRBJ2-1, with 8 bases fitting TRBD2. The CDR3 has 18 amino acids. V lost 3 bases, J lost 2 bases, and 13 bases stayed unmatched. Germline values: CDR1 SGHRS, CDR2 YFSETQ. The chain's CDR3 is CASSWGAHGGEPYNEQFF. The CDR3 coding sequence is TGCGCCAGCAGCTGGGGGGCCCACGGGGGGGAACCCTACAATGAGCAGTTCTTC.

The chain is built from TRBV6-1 and TRBJ1-2; a weak D match, TRBD1 (5 bases). Looked up from germline, CDR1 is MNHNS and CDR2 is SASEGT. V lost 6 bases and J 4 bases, leaving 24 bases between the germline ends. The CDR3 has 17 amino acids. The CDR3 DNA is TGTGCCAGCAGCGGCGTGGGGCAAGACGACGACACCTATGGCTACACCTTC. Its protein is CASSGVGQDDDTYGYTF.

V usage is TRBV10-3 and J usage is TRBJ2-1; D is unresolved. The CDR3 consists of 15 residues. CDR1 and CDR2 from the germline V gene are ENHRY and SYGVKD. Deletions cut 7 bases from V and 6 bases from J, with 19 bases between. Here the CDR3 reads CAITLSEEGGNEQFF. The CDR3 coding sequence is TGTGCCATCACCTTAAGCGAGGAAGGCGGCAATGAGCAGTTCTTC.